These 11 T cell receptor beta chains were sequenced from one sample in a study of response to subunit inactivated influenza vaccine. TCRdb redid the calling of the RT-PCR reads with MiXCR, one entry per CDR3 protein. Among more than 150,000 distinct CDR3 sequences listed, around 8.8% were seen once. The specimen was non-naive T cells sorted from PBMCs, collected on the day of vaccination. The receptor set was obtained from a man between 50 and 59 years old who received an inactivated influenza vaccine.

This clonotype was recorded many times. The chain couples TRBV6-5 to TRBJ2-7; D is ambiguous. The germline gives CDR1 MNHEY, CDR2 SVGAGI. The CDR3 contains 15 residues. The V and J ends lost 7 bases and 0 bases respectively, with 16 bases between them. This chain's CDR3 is CASILLGGYSYEQYF. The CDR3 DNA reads TGTGCCAGCATTTTATTGGGCGGCTACTCCTACGAGCAGTACTTC.

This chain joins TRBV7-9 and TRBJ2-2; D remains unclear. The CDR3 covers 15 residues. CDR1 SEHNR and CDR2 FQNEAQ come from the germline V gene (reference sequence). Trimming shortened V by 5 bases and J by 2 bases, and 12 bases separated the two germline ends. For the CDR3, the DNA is TGTGCCAGCAGCGTTCCATTTATTAACACCGGGGAGCTGTTTTTT. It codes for CASSVPFINTGELFF.

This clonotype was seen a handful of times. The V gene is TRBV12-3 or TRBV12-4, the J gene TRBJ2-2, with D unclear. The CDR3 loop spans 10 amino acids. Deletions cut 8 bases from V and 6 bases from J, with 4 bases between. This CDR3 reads CASEAGELFF. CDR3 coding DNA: TGTGCCAGCGAGGCCGGGGAGCTGTTTTTT.

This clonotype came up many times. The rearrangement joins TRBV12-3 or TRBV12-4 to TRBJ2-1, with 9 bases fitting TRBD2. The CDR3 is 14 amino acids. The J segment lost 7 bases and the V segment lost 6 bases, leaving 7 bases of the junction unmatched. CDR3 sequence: CASSFSGGRNEQFF. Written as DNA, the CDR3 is TGTGCCAGCAGCTTTAGCGGGGGAAGGAATGAGCAGTTCTTC.

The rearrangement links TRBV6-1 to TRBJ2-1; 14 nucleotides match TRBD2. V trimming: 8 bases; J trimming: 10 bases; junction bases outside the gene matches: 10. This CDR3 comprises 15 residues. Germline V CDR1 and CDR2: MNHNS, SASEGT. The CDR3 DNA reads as TGTGCCAGCGGTATGACTAGCGGGAGGGCTCGGGAGCAGTTCTTC. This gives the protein CASGMTSGRAREQFF.

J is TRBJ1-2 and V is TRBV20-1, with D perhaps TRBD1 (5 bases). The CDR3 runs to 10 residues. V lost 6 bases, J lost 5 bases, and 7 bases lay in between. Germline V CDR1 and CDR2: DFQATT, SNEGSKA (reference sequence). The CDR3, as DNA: TGCAGTGCCAGGGCATATGGCTACACCTTC. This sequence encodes CSARAYGYTF.

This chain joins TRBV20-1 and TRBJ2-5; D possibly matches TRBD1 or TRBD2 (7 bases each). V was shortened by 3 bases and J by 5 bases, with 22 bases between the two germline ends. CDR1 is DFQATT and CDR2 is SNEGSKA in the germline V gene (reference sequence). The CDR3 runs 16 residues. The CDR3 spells CSASRGGGGSLETQYF. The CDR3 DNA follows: TGCAGTGCTAGTCGAGGGGGAGGGGGCTCTTTGGAGACCCAGTACTTC.

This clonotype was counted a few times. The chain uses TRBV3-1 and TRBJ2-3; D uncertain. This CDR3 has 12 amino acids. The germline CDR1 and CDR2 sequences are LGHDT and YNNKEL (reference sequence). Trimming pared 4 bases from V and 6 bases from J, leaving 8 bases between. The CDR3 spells CASSRGLDTQYF. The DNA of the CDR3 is TGTGCCAGCAGCCGAGGCTTGGATACGCAGTATTTT.

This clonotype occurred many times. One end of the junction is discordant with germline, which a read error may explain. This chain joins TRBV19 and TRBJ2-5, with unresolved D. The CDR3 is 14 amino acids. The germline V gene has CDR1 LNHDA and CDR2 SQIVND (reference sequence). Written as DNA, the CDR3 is TGTGCCAGTAGTGTAGACCATGCCCAAGAGACCCAGTACTTC. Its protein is CASSVDHAQETQYF.

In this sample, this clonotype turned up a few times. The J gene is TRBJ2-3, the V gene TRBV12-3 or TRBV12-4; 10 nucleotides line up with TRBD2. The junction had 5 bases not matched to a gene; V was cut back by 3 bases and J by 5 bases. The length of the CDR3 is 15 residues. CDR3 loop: CASSFSGRAEDTQYF. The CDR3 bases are TGTGCCAGCAGTTTCAGCGGGAGGGCCGAAGATACGCAGTATTTT.

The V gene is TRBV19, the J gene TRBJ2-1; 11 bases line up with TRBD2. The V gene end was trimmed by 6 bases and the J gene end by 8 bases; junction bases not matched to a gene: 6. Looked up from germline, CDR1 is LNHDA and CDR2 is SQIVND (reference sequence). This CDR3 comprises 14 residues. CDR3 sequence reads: CASSGLAGLDEQFF. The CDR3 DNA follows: TGTGCCAGTAGCGGACTAGCGGGCTTGGATGAGCAGTTCTTC.